A single sample gave rise to the 5 T cell receptor beta chains below, sequenced in a study of blood T cells in healthy people across ages (dated by TCRdb to the mid-2010s). Library preparation used 5' RACE. The sample was run on an Illumina HiSeq 2500. A second roughly 7 to 12 cycle PCR used a sample-barcoded 5' primer and a J-beta primer mix. TCRdb handled the public reads itself, with Q25 trimming in fastp and clone calling in MiXCR, and kept productive beta chains. Rows are unified per CDR3 protein, each entry keeping the most common DNA and genes. This sample holds under 850,000 distinct CDR3 sequences; roughly 35% were observed only once. Jointly, the top ten make up 13% of the sample. The specimen sequenced was blood. The receptors here all came from a man aged 18 to 30 in good health.

This clonotype was counted a few times. The chain employs TRBV7-9 and TRBJ2-5; D perhaps matches TRBD1 (6 bases). CDR1 and CDR2 from the germline V gene are SEHNR and FQNEAQ (reference sequence). CDR3 size: 14 residues. The germline V and J ends were trimmed by 5 bases and 5 bases, with 15 bases remaining between them. The CDR3 DNA sequence: TGTGCCAGCAGCGACCCTAATGACAGGGAGACCCAGTACTTC. Its protein product is CASSDPNDRETQYF.

This clonotype was observed once. The V gene is TRBV5-1, the J gene TRBJ2-7; either TRBD1 or TRBD2 may supply D (5 bases each). CDR3 length: 15 amino acids. The ends were cut back, 0 bases at V and 3 bases at J, with 13 bases in the middle. The germline gives CDR1 SGHRS, CDR2 YFSETQ. The CDR3, as DNA: TGCGCCAGCAGCTTGGCCCGGGGCAGTATCTACGAGCAGTACTTC. It is translated as CASSLARGSIYEQYF.

This clonotype appeared a few times. The rearrangement links TRBV7-7 to TRBJ2-5, with 7 bases aligning to TRBD2. CDR1 is SSHAT and CDR2 is FNYEAQ in the germline V gene (reference sequence). Trimming cost V 1 base and J 1 base; bases outside gene matches: 6. This CDR3 has 16 amino acids. The CDR3 reads CASSLETPSGQETQYF. Written as DNA, the CDR3 is TGTGCCAGCAGCTTAGAAACCCCTAGCGGCCAAGAGACCCAGTACTTC.

This chain connects TRBV10-3 to TRBJ1-1; maybe TRBD1 (6 bases). Germline V gene data show CDR1 as ENHRY and CDR2 as SYGVKD. Deletions cut 5 bases from V and 1 base from J, with 11 bases between. The CDR3 contains 14 residues. The CDR3 reads CAISQTGGNTEAFF. CDR3 DNA sequence: TGTGCCATCAGTCAGACAGGAGGGAACACTGAAGCTTTCTTT.

The genes are TRBV6-6 and TRBJ1-4, with TRBD1 identical over 7 bases. The CDR3 loop spans 15 amino acids. From germline, CDR1 is MNHNY and CDR2 SVGAGI (reference sequence). The junction had 11 bases not matched to a gene; V was cut back by 6 bases and J by 7 bases. CDR3 coding DNA: TGTGCCAGCAGCCAGGTAGGACAGGAGACTGAAAAACTGTTTTTT. Its translation is CASSQVGQETEKLFF.